The 18 T cell receptor beta chains given below trace back to one sample, sequenced in a study of neurological immune-mediated disorders. TCRdb processed the 5' RACE reads anew with MiXCR; each CDR3 protein has one entry. Among approximately 23,000 distinct CDR3 sequences listed, 10% were seen once. Sequencing was carried out using PBMCs. The receptors stem from a woman aged 55-75 years with HTLV-1-associated myelopathy (HAM/TSP).

This clonotype was counted at least ten times. CDR3 sequence reads: CSARLEPGTYEQYF. Written as DNA, the CDR3 is TGCAGTGCACGACTCGAACCTGGTACCTACGAGCAGTACTTC. This chain links TRBV20-1 with TRBJ2-7, with D unclear. V was trimmed by 6 bases and J by 2 bases, leaving 17 bases between them. Germline CDR1 and CDR2: DFQATT and SNEGSKA (reference sequence). The length of the CDR3 is 14 residues.

This clonotype was detected many times. The chain's CDR3 is CASSLVSENNEQFF. Here the CDR3 DNA reads TGTGCCAGCAGCTTAGTTTCAGAGAACAATGAGCAGTTCTTC. The genes are TRBV7-6 and TRBJ2-1; no clear D gene. Germline lookup yields CDR1 SGHVS and CDR2 FNYEAQ. V was pared by 1 base and J by 5 bases, with 9 bases between. This CDR3 contains 14 residues.

V and J are TRBV20-1 and TRBJ2-1; TRBD2 matches 8 bases. Germline-derived CDR1 and CDR2 are DFQATT and SNEGSKA (reference sequence). J lost 6 bases, V lost 3 bases, and 16 bases had no gene match. CDR3 size: 17 residues. In DNA form, the CDR3 reads TGCAGTGCTAGGACTAGCAACACCGGGGGGGCGGCCAATGAGCAGTTCTTC. Translated, it gives CSARTSNTGGAANEQFF.

This clonotype came up a few times. Given a much more abundant clone one base away, this may be a read error. The rearrangement uses TRBV6-1 and TRBJ1-6; D remains unclear. This CDR3 is 11 amino acids long. The germline gives CDR1 MNHNS, CDR2 SASEGT. The DNA of the CDR3 is TGTGCCAGCAGTCCCCCGGGTCCCCTCAACTTT. Its translation: CASSPPGPLNF.

This clonotype appeared many times. The chain links TRBV20-1 to TRBJ1-1; 7 nucleotides match TRBD1. Germline CDR1 DFQATT, CDR2 SNEGSKA (reference sequence). Trimming took 5 bases from V and 11 from J; bases not matched to a gene: 11. The length of the CDR3 is 12 residues. As DNA, the CDR3 is TGCAGTGCTGGGGACAGTCCTCGAATCGCTTTCTTT. It is translated as CSAGDSPRIAFF.

This clonotype was counted ten times or more. CDR3 sequence: CASSEGSGEWGETQYF. In DNA, the CDR3 is TGTGCCAGCAGTGAGGGTAGCGGGGAATGGGGGGAGACCCAGTACTTC. The J gene is TRBJ2-5, the V gene TRBV6-1, with TRBD2 identical over 8 bases. CDR1 and CDR2 from the germline V gene are MNHNS and SASEGT. The CDR3 consists of 16 residues. The ends lost 3 bases at V and 5 bases at J; junction bases unmatched: 11.

This clonotype was seen at least ten times. The chain employs TRBV5-1 and TRBJ2-3, with TRBD2 matching 12 bases. In germline, CDR1 is SGHRS, CDR2 YFSETQ. The V and J ends lost 0 bases and 2 bases, in that order; junction bases with no gene match: 1. This CDR3 is built from 16 residues. The CDR3: CASSLGTSGDTDTQYF. CDR3 coding DNA: TGCGCCAGCAGCTTGGGGACTAGCGGGGACACAGATACGCAGTATTTT.

This clonotype showed up many times. The J gene is TRBJ1-2, the V gene TRBV6-5; TRBD1 might be the D (5 bases). V was trimmed by 0 bases and J by 6 bases, leaving 14 bases between them. The V gene's germline CDR1 is MNHEY and CDR2 SVGAGI. This CDR3 has 15 residues. The CDR3 here is CASSYSGRSGDGYTF. CDR3 coding DNA: TGTGCCAGCAGTTACTCGGGGCGATCTGGCGATGGCTACACCTTC.

The sample holds many counts of this clonotype. The chain combines TRBV20-1 with TRBJ2-3, with a tentative D call TRBD1 (6 bases). This CDR3 is built from 12 residues. Trimming removed 7 bases from V and 2 bases from J, with 10 bases in between. Germline V gene lookup returns CDR1 DFQATT and CDR2 SNEGSKA (reference sequence). CDR3 nucleotides: TGCAGTGTGGGGACAACCACAGATACGCAGTATTTT. This translates into CSVGTTTDTQYF.

This clonotype appeared many times. The CDR3 bases are TGTGCCAGCAGCCTCAGGGGAAGGAGAGAAAAACTGTTTTTT. As protein: CASSLRGRREKLFF. The chain combines TRBV5-4 with TRBJ1-4; possible D gene TRBD1, 6 bases. The CDR3 has 14 amino acids. Germline loops: CDR1 SGHNT, CDR2 YYREEE (reference sequence). Trimming stripped 4 bases from V and 8 bases from J, with 15 bases between.

Concerning this clonotype itself: A much larger clone differs by one base, so this may be a read error. This chain uses TRBV3-1 with TRBJ2-6; D ambiguous. Looked up from germline, CDR1 is LGHDT and CDR2 is YNNKEL (reference sequence). The CDR3 length is 16 residues. The CDR3 bases are TGTGCCAGCAGCCAAGAAGAGTACTCTGGGTCCAACGTCCTGACTTTC. This translates into CASSQEEYSGSNVLTF.

This clonotype was found many times. V is TRBV20-1 and J is TRBJ1-5; D is unclear. This CDR3 is built from 14 residues. In germline, CDR1 is DFQATT, CDR2 SNEGSKA (reference sequence). V was trimmed by 6 bases and J by 4 bases, leaving 16 bases between them. CDR3 residues: CSASRQAGNQPQHF. CDR3 nucleotides: TGCAGTGCCTCCCGGCAGGCCGGAAATCAGCCCCAGCATTTT.

The table lists this clonotype with many counts. The rearrangement joins TRBV20-1 to TRBJ1-6, with D perhaps TRBD1 (6 bases). The CDR3 length is 13 residues. V lost 3 bases to trimming and J lost 7 bases, with 10 bases between them. Germline CDR1 is DFQATT and CDR2 is SNEGSKA (reference sequence). The CDR3 region is CSARHTGNSPLHF. In nucleotides, the CDR3 is TGCAGTGCTAGGCATACAGGGAATTCACCCCTCCACTTT.

This clonotype was seen ten or more times. This CDR3 reads CASSFESGPSGYGYTF. CDR3 DNA: TGCGCCAGCAGCTTCGAGTCGGGGCCATCGGGGTATGGCTACACCTTC. The chain couples TRBV5-1 to TRBJ1-2; possible D gene TRBD1, 5 bases. This CDR3 spans 16 amino acids. V shed 2 bases and J shed 5 bases, with 19 bases lying between them. From germline, CDR1 is SGHRS and CDR2 YFSETQ. The full variable domain, completed using reference TRBV5-1 and TRBJ1-2, is KAGVTQTPRYLIKTRGQQVTLSCSPISGHRSVSWYQQTPGQGLQFLFEYFSETQRNKGNFPGRFSGRQFSNSRSEMNVSTLELGDSALYLCASSFESGPSGYGYTFGSGTRLTVV.

This clonotype was seen repeatedly, ten times or more. J is TRBJ2-7 and V is TRBV7-2, with 8 bases identical to TRBD2. This CDR3 region has 15 residues. J gave up 4 bases and V 3 bases, and 8 bases lay outside the gene matches. Germline values: CDR1 SGHTA, CDR2 FQGNSA. This CDR3 reads CASSLGLVEGYEQYF. The CDR3 DNA is TGTGCCAGCAGCTTGGGACTAGTTGAAGGGTACGAGCAGTACTTC.

This clonotype came up many times. The genes are TRBV19 and TRBJ1-2, with 9 bases matching TRBD1. The V gene end was trimmed by 9 bases and the J gene end by 4 bases; junction bases not matched to a gene: 9. Germline loops: CDR1 LNHDA, CDR2 SQIVND (reference sequence). CDR3 length: 14 amino acids. The CDR3 loop is CASQDRGISYGYTF. CDR3 DNA sequence: TGTGCCAGCCAAGACAGGGGGATTAGCTATGGCTACACCTTC.

In this sample, this clonotype turned up many times. The chain recombines TRBV20-1 with TRBJ1-2; the D gene is possibly TRBD1 (6 bases). CDR3 length equals 14 residues. Trimming cost V 6 bases and J 5 bases, with 19 bases left between them. Germline V lookup: CDR1 DFQATT, CDR2 SNEGSKA (reference sequence). Here the CDR3 DNA reads TGCAGTGCCCAGACTAGGGCAGGGGTTTATGGCTACACCTTC. This codes for CSAQTRAGVYGYTF.

This clonotype was seen repeatedly, ten times or more. The V and J genes are TRBV5-1 and TRBJ2-2, with D uncertain. The V and J ends lost 3 bases and 1 base respectively, with 4 bases between them. Germline CDR1 SGHRS, CDR2 YFSETQ. CDR3 length: 13 amino acids. The CDR3 spells CASSSGNTGELFF. The CDR3 DNA reads as TGCGCCAGCAGCTCAGGGAACACCGGGGAGCTGTTTTTT.